This T cell receptor (beta chain) was captured by sequencing in a study of vaccination effects on CD4 cells after COVID-19 (dated by TCRdb to between 2021 and 2024). Regarding the study in general: Across the study, the median time from the second dose to post-vaccine sampling was 72 days (range 14 to 241). The study compared SARS-CoV-2 spike-specific CD4+ TCR repertoires before and after mRNA vaccination in COVID-19 convalescent patients and infection-naive vaccine recipients. Altogether, 10 COVID-19 convalescent patients and a few SARS-CoV-2-naive healthy vaccine recipients made up the full study. Cultures from other donors in the study were sequenced using the Oncomine TCR Beta short-read assay on an Illumina iSeq 100.

Ends trimmed: V by 5 bases, J by 6 bases; bases unmatched to a gene: 5. CDR1 and CDR2 were assigned from the germline V gene as SGHTA and FQGNSA. The cysteine opens and the phenylalanine closes a CDR3 of 14 amino acids. Only CDR3 DNA remains: 42 bases, in frame from the first base. Library method: the immunoSEQ multiplex PCR assay. TCR beta CDR3 sequencing was performed on DNA from the cultured, isolated CD4+ T cells. The published analysis was carried out like this. The analysis removed non-productive TCR sequences, trimmed reads to the CDR3 region, and retained only CDR3s that were 7 or more amino acids long. Antigen-specific clonotypes were identified using the MANAFEST web app by comparison of expansion in peptide wells against reference cultures. Positive clones required FDR<0.05 expansion versus reference and all other wells, odds ratio above 5, and frequency above 0.1% in two replicate wells. Clonotypes significantly expanded in SARS-CoV-2 spike wells and in at least one common cold coronavirus spike condition were defined as cross-reactive. CDR3 similarity was assessed by Levenshtein distance with the stringdist R package, and unrooted trees were built with ape in R 3.6.1. TCRdb took over this immuneACCESS table, retaining in-frame rearrangements with V and J assigned. Such tables are incomplete; in checked studies, under half of the missing clones stem from an unresolved V gene, and the remainder is unexplained. The DNA was the basis for D and trimming; V, J and clone size are from that table. The sample records 67,000 or so clones, 70% to 90% of which are singletons. The ten largest make up approximately 1.2% of the sample.

Concerning this clone itself: No antigen is known for it. No base qualities exist here, and no much larger clone lies one base off it.

In the ViraFEST assay, PBMC were stimulated with viral peptide pools, and TCR sequencing was then used to find antigen-specific CD4+ T cell clonotypes based on their expansion. After approximately 11 days of culture, CD4+ T cells were isolated with the EasySep CD4+ T cell isolation kit. Each participant got two doses of an mRNA SARS-CoV-2 vaccine, either BNT162b2 or mRNA-1273. The absence of prior SARS-CoV-2 infection in healthy vaccine recipients was confirmed by negative nucleocapsid antibodies before and after vaccination. Some 2 million PBMC per well were cultured in IMDM with about 5.1% human AB serum, 10 IU/ml IL-2 and gentamicin, plus 10 ug/ml peptides. Half of the culture medium was replaced with fresh IL-2-containing medium on days 3 and 7. Unless noted otherwise, every peptide stimulation condition was cultured in triplicate wells. Using Ficoll-Paque Plus gradient centrifugation, PBMC were separated from whole blood and then either used fresh or cryopreserved at -140C. The overlapping peptide pools covered the spike proteins of SARS-CoV-2 as well as those of the common cold coronaviruses HCoV-NL63, HCoV-OC43 and HCoV-229E. Genomic DNA was extracted from cultured CD4+ T cells with the QIAamp micro DNA kit.

Summary of the overall study and its limitations: Marked clonal contraction was observed in both infection-induced and vaccine-induced clones at late post-vaccination timepoints, consistent with waning T cell responses. Among healthy vaccine recipients, nearly all vaccine-induced clones were SARS-CoV-2 mono-reactive, and only 1 of 255 was cross-reactive with common cold coronaviruses. The study was limited by a small number of convalescent patients, and early post-infection timepoints were lacking.

This receptor was taken from a human donor who received a COVID-19 vaccine. Sequences were derived from CD4+ T cells from PBMCs cultured with HCoV-229E spike peptides, sampled after COVID-19 vaccination. The label giving this sample's cell subset or site can be read as: HCoV-229E spike overlapping peptide pool stimulation. The chain is encoded by TRBV7-2 joined to TRBJ2-2, and 8 bases in between align with TRBD1. The CDR3: CASSLRGRSGELFF. The nucleotide sequence is given as TGTGCCAGCAGCCTCAGGGGGCGGTCCGGGGAGCTGTTTTTT.